Sequencing of this TCR beta chain was carried out in a study of CD8+CD57+ T cells in acquired aplastic anemia. Study overall: Reads per healthy sample averaged about 10.8 million (CD4+) and under 13 million (CD8+).

Genomic DNA, serving as template, underwent TCR beta VDJ and CDR3 profiling. A single record per CDR3 protein comes from TCRdb applying MiXCR to the reads. Here the sample spans under 150,000 distinct CDR3 sequences, less than 45% being singletons. This clonotype was counted many times. V was trimmed by 2 bases and J by 6 bases, leaving 13 bases between them. The V gene's germline CDR1 is SGHTA and CDR2 FQGNSA. The CDR3 sequence is 14 residues long. This TCR derives from a human donor in good health, serving as a control. Specimen: sorted CD4+, CD8+, or CD8+CD57+ T cells (not recorded which) from PBMCs. This chain uses TRBV7-2 with TRBJ1-2; D perhaps matches TRBD1 (6 bases). The CDR3 region is CASSLSGGVDGYTF. The CDR3 DNA reads as TGTGCCAGCAGCTTATCGGGGGGCGTTGATGGCTACACCTTC.